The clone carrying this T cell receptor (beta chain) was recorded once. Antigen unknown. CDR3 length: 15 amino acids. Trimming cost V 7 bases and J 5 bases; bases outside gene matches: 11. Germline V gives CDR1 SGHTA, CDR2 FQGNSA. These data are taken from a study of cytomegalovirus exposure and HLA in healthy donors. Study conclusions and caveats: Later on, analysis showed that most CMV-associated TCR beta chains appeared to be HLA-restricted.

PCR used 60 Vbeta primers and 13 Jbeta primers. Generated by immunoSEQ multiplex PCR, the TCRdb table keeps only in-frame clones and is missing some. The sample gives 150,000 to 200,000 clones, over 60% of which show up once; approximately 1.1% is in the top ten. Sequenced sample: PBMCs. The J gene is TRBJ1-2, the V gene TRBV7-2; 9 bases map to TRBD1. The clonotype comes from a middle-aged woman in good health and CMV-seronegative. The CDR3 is CASTLTGGKRYGYTF. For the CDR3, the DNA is TGTGCCAGCACTCTTACAGGGGGCAAACGGTATGGCTACACCTTC.